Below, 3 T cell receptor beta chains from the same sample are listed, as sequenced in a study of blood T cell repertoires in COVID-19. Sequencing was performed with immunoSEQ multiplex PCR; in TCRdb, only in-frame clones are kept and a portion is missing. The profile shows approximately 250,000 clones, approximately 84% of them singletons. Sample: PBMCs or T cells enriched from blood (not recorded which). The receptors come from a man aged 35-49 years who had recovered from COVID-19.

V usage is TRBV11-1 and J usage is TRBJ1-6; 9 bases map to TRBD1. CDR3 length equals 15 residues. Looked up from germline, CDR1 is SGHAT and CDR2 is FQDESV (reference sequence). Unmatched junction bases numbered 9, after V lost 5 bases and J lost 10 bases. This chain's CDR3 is CASSTQQGANSPLHF. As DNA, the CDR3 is TGTGCCAGCAGCACGCAACAGGGGGCAAACTCACCCCTCCACTTT.

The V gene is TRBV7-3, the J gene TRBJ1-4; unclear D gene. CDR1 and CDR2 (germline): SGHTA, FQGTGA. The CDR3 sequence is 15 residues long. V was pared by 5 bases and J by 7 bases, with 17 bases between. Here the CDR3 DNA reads TGTGCCAGCAGCCCCCCCCGGACTGATGGTGAAAAACTGTTTTTT. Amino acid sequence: CASSPPRTDGEKLFF.

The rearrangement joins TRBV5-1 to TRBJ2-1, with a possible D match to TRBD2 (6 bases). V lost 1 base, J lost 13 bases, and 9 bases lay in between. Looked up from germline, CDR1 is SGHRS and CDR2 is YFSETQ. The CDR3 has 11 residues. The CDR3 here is CASSLLEGQFF. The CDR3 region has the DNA TGCGCCAGCAGCTTGTTGGAGGGACAGTTCTTC.